A selection of T cell receptor beta chains follows, all from one sample in a study of blood T cell repertoires in COVID-19. Data came from immunoSEQ multiplex PCR; TCRdb stores just in-frame clones and leaves some out. The sample has tens of thousands of clones, more than 70% seen once; the top ten hold roughly 4.8%. The sample was peripheral blood. The receptors come from a human donor in a cohort sampled during active COVID-19. The CDR3 runs from the conserved cysteine through the conserved F or W. A D gene is named only where the DNA matches it firmly. Clone size is given for some rows only: seen once, a few or many times, or a class if the clone is expanded.

size: .; V: TRBV27; J: TRBJ1-5; D: .; DNA: TGTGCCAGCAGTTCAGGATATAGCAATCAGCCCCAGCATTTT; CDR3: CASSSGYSNQPQHF
size: .; V: TRBV9; J: TRBJ2-1; D: .; DNA: TGTGCCAGCAGCGTAGGTGGCGGCAATGAGCAGTTCTTC; CDR3: CASSVGGGNEQFF
size: .; V: TRBV7-9; J: TRBJ2-2; D: TRBD2; DNA: TGTGCCAGCAGCTTAACTAGCGGGCCCCTTACATTAACAGGGGAGCTGTTTTTT; CDR3: CASSLTSGPLTLTGELFF
size: .; V: TRBV28; J: TRBJ2-1; D: TRBD2; DNA: TGTGCCAGCAGTTCCCGACGGGGGGTCCCCTCAGATTACAATGAGCAGTTCTTC; CDR3: CASSSRRGVPSDYNEQFF
size: .; V: TRBV28; J: TRBJ2-1; D: TRBD2; DNA: TGTGCCAGCAGAATACCGGGACTAGCGGAGTACAATGAGCAGTTCTTC; CDR3: CASRIPGLAEYNEQFF
size: .; V: TRBV3-1/TRBV3-2; J: TRBJ1-2; D: .; DNA: TGTGCCAGCAGCCAAGATTTAGGTTCTAGTGGCTACACCTTC; CDR3: CASSQDLGSSGYTF
size: .; V: TRBV2; J: TRBJ2-5; D: .; DNA: TGTGCCAGCAGTGACAGGTTGGGCCCAAAGTACTTC; CDR3: CASSDRLGPKYF
size: .; V: TRBV7-8; J: TRBJ2-7; D: TRBD2; DNA: TGTGCCAGCAGCTTAGCGGTTAGCGGGAGGCCCGAGCAGTACTTC; CDR3: CASSLAVSGRPEQYF
size: .; V: TRBV28; J: TRBJ1-1; D: .; DNA: TGTGCCAGCAGTTTAAGTTACTCCGGCACTGAAGCTTTCTTT; CDR3: CASSLSYSGTEAFF
size: .; V: TRBV12-3/TRBV12-4; J: TRBJ1-2; D: .; DNA: TGTGCCAGCAAGATGGGGGGAAGCTATGGCTACACCTTC; CDR3: CASKMGGSYGYTF
size: .; V: TRBV28; J: TRBJ2-7; D: .; DNA: TGTGCCAGCAGTTTAGACGGGAACTACGAGCAGTACTTC; CDR3: CASSLDGNYEQYF
size: .; V: TRBV10-2; J: TRBJ2-2; D: .; DNA: TGCGCCAGCTATACCGGGACACCGACCGGGGAGCTGTTTTTT; CDR3: CASYTGTPTGELFF
size: .; V: TRBV27; J: TRBJ1-1; D: .; DNA: TGTGCCAGCAGAGCCCCAGGACAAGGGAACACTGAAGCTTTCTTT; CDR3: CASRAPGQGNTEAFF
size: .; V: TRBV7-9; J: TRBJ2-5; D: TRBD2; DNA: TGTGCCAGCACTAGCGGGGAAGAGACCCAGTACTTC; CDR3: CASTSGEETQYF
size: .; V: TRBV7-3; J: TRBJ2-3; D: .; DNA: TGTGCCAGCAGTCCCACCGCTACTAGCACAGATACGCAGTATTTT; CDR3: CASSPTATSTDTQYF
size: .; V: TRBV24-1; J: TRBJ2-3; D: TRBD1; DNA: TGTGCCACCAGTGATTTGCGGGACAGGGTTTATACGCAGTATTTT; CDR3: CATSDLRDRVYTQYF
size: once; V: TRBV28; J: TRBJ2-7; D: TRBD1; DNA: TGTGCCAGTTATCAGGGACAGCTGTCTCCGTACGAGCAGTACTTC; CDR3: CASYQGQLSPYEQYF
size: .; V: TRBV9; J: TRBJ2-7; D: .; DNA: TGTGCCAGCAGCGTAGACGGGAGTTACGAGCAGTACTTC; CDR3: CASSVDGSYEQYF
size: .; V: TRBV25-1; J: TRBJ2-2; D: TRBD2; DNA: TGTGCCAGCAGTGAGGTAGCGGGAGGGAACGGGGAGCTGTTTTTT; CDR3: CASSEVAGGNGELFF
size: .; V: TRBV11-2; J: TRBJ2-7; D: TRBD2; DNA: TGTGCCAGCAGCTTAGAAGGGACTAGCGGATACGAGCAGTACTTC; CDR3: CASSLEGTSGYEQYF
size: .; V: TRBV5-4; J: TRBJ2-1; D: TRBD1; DNA: TGTGCCAGCAGCGGAGGGACAGGGAGTGAGCAGTTCTTC; CDR3: CASSGGTGSEQFF
size: .; V: TRBV28; J: TRBJ1-1; D: .; DNA: TGTGCCAGCAGACAGGGCGGCATGAACACTGAAGCTTTCTTT; CDR3: CASRQGGMNTEAFF
size: .; V: TRBV4-1; J: TRBJ2-5; D: TRBD2; DNA: TGCGCCAGCAGCCGAGCGGGCTGGGGTAGCGGGACGGAGACCCAGTACTTC; CDR3: CASSRAGWGSGTETQYF
size: .; V: TRBV28; J: TRBJ1-6; D: TRBD1; DNA: TGTGCCAGCAGACCAGACAGGGAGGTTTCACCCCTCCACTTT; CDR3: CASRPDREVSPLHF
size: .; V: TRBV19; J: TRBJ2-7; D: .; DNA: TGTGCCAGTAGTATTGCGGCAGGGGCGTCCTACGAGCAGTACTTC; CDR3: CASSIAAGASYEQYF
size: .; V: TRBV28; J: TRBJ1-5; D: .; DNA: TGTGCCAGCAACCCGAGTTCGGGGTTCGATCAGCCCCAGCATTTT; CDR3: CASNPSSGFDQPQHF
size: few; V: TRBV19; J: TRBJ1-5; D: .; DNA: TGTGCCAGTAGTATATCAGGGGTCAATCAGCCCCAGCATTTT; CDR3: CASSISGVNQPQHF
size: .; V: TRBV6-5; J: TRBJ2-2; D: .; DNA: TGTGCCAGCGGAGCGGACACCGGGGAGCTGTTTTTT; CDR3: CASGADTGELFF
size: .; V: TRBV28; J: TRBJ1-1; D: TRBD1; DNA: TGTGCCAGCAGTTTATGGGGACAGGGGGCGATTGGCGCCGCGGGGACTGAAGCTTTCTTT; CDR3: CASSLWGQGAIGAAGTEAFF
size: .; V: TRBV10-2; J: TRBJ2-5; D: TRBD2; DNA: TGCGCCACCGACCAAGGACTAGCGGGAGTAGAGACCCAGTACTTC; CDR3: CATDQGLAGVETQYF
size: .; V: TRBV28; J: TRBJ1-1; D: .; DNA: TGTGCCACCTCCGGGGACACTGAAGCTTTCTTT; CDR3: CATSGDTEAFF
size: .; V: TRBV14; J: TRBJ2-5; D: .; DNA: TGTGCCAGCAGCCAAGGGTTCGGGGAGACCCAGTACTTC; CDR3: CASSQGFGETQYF
size: .; V: TRBV9; J: TRBJ2-3; D: .; DNA: TGTGCCAGCAGCGTACGGAGCGTTAGCACAGATACGCAGTATTTT; CDR3: CASSVRSVSTDTQYF
size: .; V: TRBV10-3; J: TRBJ2-1; D: .; DNA: TGTGCCATCAGTGGGGACTCAGGGAATTCCTACAATGAGCAGTTCTTC; CDR3: CAISGDSGNSYNEQFF
size: .; V: TRBV3-1/TRBV3-2; J: TRBJ2-3; D: TRBD2; DNA: TGTGCCAGCAGCCACGCTCTCGGAGCGGGAGTGACAGATACGCAGTATTTT; CDR3: CASSHALGAGVTDTQYF
size: .; V: TRBV6-1; J: TRBJ2-3; D: .; DNA: TGTGCCAGCAGTGGCAGAGGAGTCTCGCTCGCAGATACGCAGTATTTT; CDR3: CASSGRGVSLADTQYF
size: .; V: TRBV28; J: TRBJ2-1; D: TRBD2; DNA: TGTGCCAGCAGTCAAGGTCATCGCGGGAGAGTCTCCTACAATGAGCAGTTCTTC; CDR3: CASSQGHRGRVSYNEQFF
size: .; V: TRBV6-1; J: TRBJ1-6; D: .; DNA: TGTGCCAGCAGTGTTAACAGGGTGGGCTCCTATAATTCACCCCTCCACTTT; CDR3: CASSVNRVGSYNSPLHF
size: .; V: TRBV19; J: TRBJ2-3; D: TRBD2; DNA: TGTGCCAGTAGTATTGGGCTAGCGGGAGGACCGAGCACAGATACGCAGTATTTT; CDR3: CASSIGLAGGPSTDTQYF
size: .; V: TRBV28; J: TRBJ2-5; D: TRBD1; DNA: TGTGCCAGCAGTTCGACAGGGGGCTGGGAGACCCAGTACTTC; CDR3: CASSSTGGWETQYF
size: once; V: TRBV6-1; J: TRBJ2-6; D: .; DNA: TGTGCCAGCAGTGATCGGGTATCTGGGGCCAACGTCCTGACTTTC; CDR3: CASSDRVSGANVLTF
size: .; V: TRBV6-5; J: TRBJ1-1; D: .; DNA: TGTGCCAGCAGTTTGTCTACAGGGTTCACTGAAGCTTTCTTT; CDR3: CASSLSTGFTEAFF
size: .; V: TRBV5-1; J: TRBJ2-3; D: TRBD2; DNA: TGCGCCAGCAGCGCCCTCGGGAGGGCCGCGGATACGCAGTATTTT; CDR3: CASSALGRAADTQYF
size: .; V: TRBV14; J: TRBJ2-5; D: .; DNA: TGTGCCAGCAGCCAAGAGGTGGGCGCGTTGTACTTC; CDR3: CASSQEVGALYF
size: .; V: TRBV6-5; J: TRBJ2-3; D: TRBD2; DNA: TGTGCCAGCAGTATGACTAGCGGGAGCACAGATACGCAGTATTTT; CDR3: CASSMTSGSTDTQYF
size: .; V: TRBV10-1; J: TRBJ2-5; D: .; DNA: TGCGCCAGCAGTGAGGGCCCGCAAGAGACCCAGTACTTC; CDR3: CASSEGPQETQYF
size: .; V: TRBV7-8; J: TRBJ2-1; D: .; DNA: TGTGCCAGCAGCTTAATGCTAGTTTTGAACAATGAGCAGTTCTTC; CDR3: CASSLMLVLNNEQFF
size: once; V: TRBV11-3; J: TRBJ2-1; D: TRBD2; DNA: TGTGCCAGCAGCTTATCAGCGGGGGCGGGAAATGAGCAGTTCTTC; CDR3: CASSLSAGAGNEQFF
size: .; V: TRBV6-6; J: TRBJ2-4; D: TRBD2; DNA: TGTGCCAGCAGTCACGGGACTAGCGGGAGAAACATTCAGTACTTC; CDR3: CASSHGTSGRNIQYF
size: .; V: TRBV19; J: TRBJ2-3; D: TRBD1; DNA: TGTGCCAGTAGTATCCGGACAGGGGCTGGAGATACGCAGTATTTT; CDR3: CASSIRTGAGDTQYF
size: .; V: TRBV15; J: TRBJ1-2; D: .; DNA: TGTGCCACCAGCAGAGCGACAGGAGATTATGGCTACACCTTC; CDR3: CATSRATGDYGYTF
size: .; V: TRBV19; J: TRBJ2-2; D: TRBD2; DNA: TGTGCCAGCCAGCGGGAGTACACCGGGGAGCTGTTTTTT; CDR3: CASQREYTGELFF
size: .; V: TRBV15; J: TRBJ2-5; D: .; DNA: TGTGCCACCACTTATGCGGCTGACCAAGAGACCCAGTACTTC; CDR3: CATTYAADQETQYF
size: .; V: TRBV15; J: TRBJ2-7; D: TRBD2; DNA: TGTGCCACCAGCAGTACAACTAGCGGGAGTTACGAGCAGTACTTC; CDR3: CATSSTTSGSYEQYF
size: once; V: TRBV30; J: TRBJ1-3; D: .; DNA: TGTGCCTGGAGCATCGCGGGCGCGAGTGGAAACACCATATATTTT; CDR3: CAWSIAGASGNTIYF
size: .; V: TRBV3-1/TRBV3-2; J: TRBJ2-7; D: TRBD2; DNA: TGTGCCAGCAGCCAAGCAACTAGCGGGAGGTACGAGCAGTACTTC; CDR3: CASSQATSGRYEQYF
size: .; V: TRBV18; J: TRBJ2-7; D: TRBD2; DNA: TGTGCCAGCTCGGGAGCGGGAGGCGAGCAGTACTTC; CDR3: CASSGAGGEQYF